Below, 11 T cell receptor beta chains from the same sample are listed, as sequenced in a study of T-cell reconstitution after alpha-beta-depleted transplantation in children. A TCRbeta library incorporating unique molecular identifiers was prepared. TCRdb reprocessed the PCR reads with MiXCR, giving one entry per CDR3 protein. The table includes fewer than 35,000 distinct CDR3 sequences, 18% detected once. Source: PBMCs, mostly from graft donor cells, taken 60 days after TCRalphabeta/CD19-depleted stem cell transplant. The receptors come from a male patient between 2 and 10 years old who had a stem cell transplant for acute lymphoblastic leukemia, so the T cells may come from the graft donor.

This rearrangement joins TRBV6-1 to TRBJ2-6; 8 positions agree with TRBD1. Per the germline V gene, CDR1 is MNHNS and CDR2 is SASEGT. V lost 7 bases and J lost 4; bases outside the gene matches: 3. The CDR3 totals 14 residues. The DNA for the CDR3 is TGTGCCAGCATCAGGGGGCCCGGGGCCAACGTCCTGACTTTC. It yields the protein CASIRGPGANVLTF.

This clonotype was picked up a small number of times. The V and J genes are TRBV7-6 and TRBJ1-2; 9 nucleotides line up with TRBD1. Per the germline V gene, CDR1 is SGHVS and CDR2 is FNYEAQ. After removal of 4 bases from V and 5 bases from J, the junction contained 8 bases not matched to a gene. The length of the CDR3 is 15 residues. Written as DNA, the CDR3 is TGTGCCAGCAGCTCTGGACCCGGACAGGGGTATGGCTACACCTTC. Translated, it gives CASSSGPGQGYGYTF.

The J gene is TRBJ2-4, the V gene TRBV6-1; D is ambiguous. The CDR3 sequence is 18 residues long. Trimming left V 9 bases short and J 0 bases short, with 24 bases between. Germline loops: CDR1 MNHNS, CDR2 SASEGT. CDR3 loop: CARSSRVVGSLAKNIQYF. The CDR3 DNA is TGTGCCAGGTCAAGTAGGGTCGTGGGATCCTTAGCCAAAAACATTCAGTACTTC.

The chain links TRBV4-2 to TRBJ1-1; D is perhaps TRBD1 (5 bases). Germline CDR1 LGHNA, CDR2 YNFKEQ. CDR3 length: 14 residues. Trimming left V 4 bases short and J 7 bases short, with 16 bases between. CDR3 coding DNA: TGTGCCAGCAGCCCCAGTAGGAGGGGCAGTGAAGCTTTCTTT. This translates into CASSPSRRGSEAFF.

In this sample, this clonotype turned up many times. This chain links TRBV7-8 with TRBJ1-4; no firm D call. Germline CDR1 SGHVS, CDR2 FQNEAQ. V was pared by 5 bases and J by 7 bases, with 17 bases between. The CDR3 is 15 amino acids. The CDR3 DNA follows: TGTGCCAGCAGCCCCGTGGAGGGTTCGGGTGAAAAACTGTTTTTT. Protein product: CASSPVEGSGEKLFF. The complete variable domain, with remaining parts taken from reference TRBV7-8 and TRBJ1-4, reads GAGVSQSPRYKVAKRGQDVALRCDPISGHVSLFWYQQALGQGPEFLTYFQNEAQLDKSGLPSDRFFAERPEGSVSTLKIQRTQQEDSAVYLCASSPVEGSGEKLFFGSGTQLSVL.

This clonotype was recorded a few times. The rearrangement uses TRBV11-2 and TRBJ2-7; D is unclear. The CDR3 is made up of 19 amino acids. Trimming shortened V by 2 bases and J by 6 bases, and 29 bases separated the two germline ends. In germline, CDR1 is SGHAT, CDR2 FQNNGV. The CDR3 region has the DNA TGTGCCAGCAGCTTACACGAAACGGACCAAAGTTGGGCTCGTGGCGAGCAGTACTTC. It encodes CASSLHETDQSWARGEQYF.

This clonotype is labeled as medium-sized. The V gene is TRBV9, the J gene TRBJ1-1; 8 bases are shared with TRBD1. V shed 3 bases and J 5 bases; nucleotides not matched to a gene: 12. CDR3 length: 16 residues. The V gene's germline CDR1 is SGDLS and CDR2 YYNGEE. Written as DNA, the CDR3 is TGTGCCAGCAGCGACCGACAGGGGATTTTGGGGACTGAAGCTTTCTTT. This codes for CASSDRQGILGTEAFF.

This clonotype was detected many times. The V gene is TRBV7-2, the J gene TRBJ2-2; a possible D gene is TRBD2 (5 bases). Between the trimmed V and J ends, which lost 5 bases and 8 bases, there was a span of 15 bases. Germline CDR1 reads SGHTA; CDR2 reads FQGNSA. The CDR3 is made up of 14 amino acids. CDR3 in amino acids: CASSPGGFEGELFF. Written as DNA, the CDR3 is TGTGCCAGCAGCCCAGGAGGCTTTGAAGGGGAGCTGTTTTTT.

The sample holds a few counts of this clonotype. J is TRBJ2-5 and V is TRBV7-8; 11 nucleotides align to TRBD2. CDR1 and CDR2 from the germline V gene are SGHVS and FQNEAQ. The length of the CDR3 is 17 residues. Trimming cost V 2 bases and J 1 base; bases outside gene matches: 6. CDR3 sequence reads: CASSLTSGRSGQETQYF. CDR3 coding DNA: TGTGCCAGCAGCTTAACTAGCGGGAGATCGGGCCAAGAGACCCAGTACTTC.

A few counts support this clonotype. The chain joins TRBV10-3 to TRBJ1-6; D is uncertain. The CDR3 is 13 residues long. V was pared by 10 bases and J by 0 bases, with 7 bases between. Germline V gene sequence: CDR1 ENHRY, CDR2 SYGVKD. The CDR3 sequence: CATSVSYNSPLHF. CDR3 bases: TGTGCCACCTCGGTCTCCTATAATTCACCCCTCCACTTT.

This clonotype was detected many times. The DNA is left out, because the CDR3 cannot be placed on it with certainty; the CDR3 is given as TCRdb lists it. The CDR3: CASSWGPGTYF. The chain links TRBV28 to TRBJ2-5; the table's D call, TRBD1, was not checked against the DNA. The CDR3 length equals 11 residues, ends included. Germline V gene lookup returns CDR1 MDHEN and CDR2 SYDVKM.